This entry lists 25 T cell receptor beta chains sequenced from one sample in a study of blood T cell repertoires in COVID-19. Here immunoSEQ multiplex PCR was the method, and the copy in TCRdb shows in-frame clones only, minus some. The sample comprises around 120,000 clones, roughly 69% of which are singletons, and 5% to 6.5% rests with the top ten. Material for sequencing was peripheral blood. The receptor source for this set is a man aged 80 or over with acute or convalescent COVID-19.

The chain recombines TRBV3-1 (or the pseudogene TRBV3-2) with TRBJ2-1; 12 nucleotides align to TRBD2. CDR3 length equals 16 residues. The trim removed 5 bases at V and 4 bases at J, leaving 6 bases unmatched. In germline, CDR1 is LGHDT, CDR2 YNNKEL (reference sequence). The chain's CDR3 is CASSSLAGGPYNEQFF. The CDR3 DNA sequence: TGTGCCAGCAGCTCGCTAGCGGGAGGGCCGTACAATGAGCAGTTCTTC.

In this sample, this clone turned up many times. The V call is TRBV10-3, the J call TRBJ1-5; 7 bases are shared with TRBD1. Germline values: CDR1 ENHRY, CDR2 SYGVKD. Trimming took 8 bases from V and 7 from J; bases not matched to a gene: 11. This CDR3 has 14 amino acids. CDR3 residues: CAIADRFSGQPQHF. CDR3 DNA sequence: TGTGCCATCGCGGACAGGTTTTCTGGCCAGCCCCAGCATTTT.

This chain links TRBV7-2 with TRBJ2-3; 9 nucleotides agree with TRBD1. J lost 2 bases, V lost 5 bases, and 5 bases had no gene match. The CDR3 consists of 15 residues. In germline, CDR1 is SGHTA, CDR2 FQGNSA. CDR3 DNA: TGTGCCAGCAGCGCCGGGACAGGGTACACAGATACGCAGTATTTT. It translates to CASSAGTGYTDTQYF.

The chain couples TRBV7-2 to TRBJ1-5; D ambiguous. Germline-derived CDR1 and CDR2 are SGHTA and FQGNSA. Trimming took 1 base from V and 5 from J, leaving 6 bases between them. The CDR3 runs to 13 residues. The DNA for the CDR3 is TGTGCCAGCAGCTTAGTGCGGGATCAGCCCCAGCATTTT. Amino acid sequence: CASSLVRDQPQHF. The whole variable domain, filled in from reference TRBV7-2 and TRBJ1-5, reads GAGVSQSPSNKVTEKGKDVELRCDPISGHTALYWYRQSLGQGLEFLIYFQGNSAPDKSGLPSDRFSAERTGGSVSTLTIQRTQQEDSAVYLCASSLVRDQPQHFGDGTRLSIL.

J is TRBJ2-6 and V is TRBV11-3, with D tentatively TRBD1 (6 bases). Germline CDR1 and CDR2: SGHNT and YENEEA. V was trimmed by 0 bases and J by 0 bases, leaving 21 bases between them. The CDR3 extends over 21 amino acids. CDR3 region: CASSLDYGAGDRGSGANVLTF. CDR3 nucleotide sequence: TGTGCCAGCAGCTTAGACTATGGGGCAGGGGATCGGGGCTCTGGGGCCAACGTCCTGACTTTC.

V is TRBV6-1 and J is TRBJ1-1, with TRBD1 as a possible D gene (6 bases). V was shortened by 2 bases and J by 5 bases, with 12 bases between the two germline ends. The germline gives CDR1 MNHNS, CDR2 SASEGT. The CDR3 runs to 14 residues. Here the CDR3 reads CASSEPDRRTEAFF. DNA of the CDR3: TGTGCCAGCAGTGAACCCGACAGGAGAACTGAAGCTTTCTTT.

A few counts support this clone. The rearrangement joins TRBV28 to TRBJ1-2; a possible D gene is TRBD1 (6 bases). This CDR3 contains 14 residues. V lost 1 base, J lost 4 bases, and 10 bases lay in between. Per germline, CDR1 MDHEN and CDR2 SYDVKM. CDR3 DNA: TGTGCCAGCAGTTTATCGGGGGGCGGCTATGGCTACACCTTC. Translation: CASSLSGGGYGYTF.

The rearrangement joins TRBV5-4 to TRBJ2-5; 12 bases match TRBD2. The CDR3 runs 15 residues. Trimming removed 4 bases from V and 5 bases from J; junction bases left unmatched: 6. Germline V lookup: CDR1 SGHNT, CDR2 YYREEE (reference sequence). CDR3 nucleotide sequence: TGTGCCAGCAGCCCAACTAGCGGGAGGCGGGAGACCCAGTACTTC. Its translation is CASSPTSGRRETQYF.

This chain joins TRBV6-2 or TRBV6-3 and TRBJ2-1; perhaps TRBD2 as D (5 bases). The germline V gene has CDR1 MNHEY and CDR2 SVGEGT. With 6 bases removed from V and 3 bases from J, the gap between germline ends came to 12 bases. The CDR3 has 14 residues. The CDR3 DNA reads TGTGCCAGCAGCCCCGGACTGAACTACAATGAGCAGTTCTTC. Amino acids: CASSPGLNYNEQFF.

This chain joins TRBV19 and TRBJ1-5; 8 bases match TRBD1. The V gene end was trimmed by 9 bases and the J gene end by 4 bases; junction bases not matched to a gene: 8. Germline CDR1 is LNHDA and CDR2 is SQIVND (reference sequence). This CDR3 contains 14 residues. The CDR3 loop is CASRTGLGNQPQHF. The CDR3 DNA reads TGTGCCAGCCGGACAGGGCTCGGGAATCAGCCCCAGCATTTT.

This clone showed up just once. The chain joins TRBV6-5 to TRBJ2-1; 8 nucleotides align to TRBD1. The CDR3 is 14 residues long. J was trimmed by 7 bases and V by 6 bases; bases with no gene match: 8. Germline-derived CDR1 and CDR2 are MNHEY and SVGAGI. In DNA, the CDR3 is TGTGCCAGCAGACCAGGGGGCGCGGGGAATGAGCAGTTCTTC. Its protein product is CASRPGGAGNEQFF.

J is TRBJ2-7 and V is TRBV27; 7 bases are shared with TRBD2. V was pared by 6 bases and J by 3 bases, with 8 bases of the junction left unmatched. The CDR3 contains 14 residues. CDR1 and CDR2 from the germline V gene are MNHEY and SMNVEV (reference sequence). In DNA form, the CDR3 reads TGTGCCAGCAGCTCTCGGGGGGTCCTCTACGAGCAGTACTTC. This sequence encodes CASSSRGVLYEQYF.

The chain is built from TRBV7-6 and TRBJ2-5; TRBD2 aligns across 7 bases. CDR3 length: 14 amino acids. Germline V gene lookup returns CDR1 SGHVS and CDR2 FNYEAQ. The V and J ends lost 4 bases and 5 bases, in that order; junction bases with no gene match: 7. CDR3 nucleotides: TGTGCCAGCAGCTCCAAACCGCGGGGGGAGACCCAGTACTTC. Residues: CASSSKPRGETQYF.

The J gene is TRBJ2-2, the V gene TRBV6-6, with 7 nucleotides matching TRBD1. Germline V CDR1 and CDR2: MNHNY, SVGAGI (reference sequence). V lost 4 bases, J lost 2 bases, and 4 bases stayed unmatched. This CDR3 comprises 15 residues. CDR3 loop: CASSSGTANTGELFF. CDR3 nucleotide sequence: TGTGCCAGCAGTTCCGGGACAGCAAACACCGGGGAGCTGTTTTTT.

This chain links TRBV10-1 with TRBJ2-3, with TRBD2 matching 8 bases. Per germline, CDR1 WNHNN and CDR2 SYGVQD (reference sequence). J lost 6 bases, V lost 4 bases, and 12 bases had no gene match. The CDR3 is 16 amino acids. In DNA, the CDR3 is TGCGCCAGCAGTGCGGCGGCTAGCGGGCTTATGGATACGCAGTATTTT. Translating gives CASSAAASGLMDTQYF.

The rearrangement links TRBV18 to TRBJ1-1; possibly TRBD1 for D (6 bases). Germline CDR1 and CDR2: KGHSH and LQKENI. This CDR3 has 18 amino acids. V lost 3 bases and J lost 4, with 24 bases in between. Here the CDR3 DNA reads TGTGCCAGCTCACCCCAAAGGGGGGGAATCTTTAGTAGCACTGAAGCTTTCTTT. Protein: CASSPQRGGIFSSTEAFF.

The chain is built from TRBV2 and TRBJ2-3; perhaps TRBD2 as D (5 bases). CDR3 length equals 15 residues. Per the germline V gene, CDR1 is SNHLY and CDR2 is FYNNEI. Trimming pared 1 base from V and 0 bases from J, leaving 8 bases between. CDR3 region: CASSEGRVSTDTQYF. CDR3 nucleotide sequence: TGTGCCAGCAGTGAAGGGCGGGTTAGCACAGATACGCAGTATTTT. The entire variable domain, with the rest obtained from reference TRBV2 and TRBJ2-3, is as follows: EPEVTQTPSHQVTQMGQEVILRCVPISNHLYFYWYRQILGQKVEFLVSFYNNEISEKSEIFDDQFSVERPDGSNFTLKIRSTKLEDSAMYFCASSEGRVSTDTQYFGPGTRLTVL.

The chain uses TRBV3-1 (or the pseudogene TRBV3-2) and TRBJ2-7, with 13 bases that match TRBD2. CDR1 is LGHDT, CDR2 YNNKEL, per germline (reference sequence). CDR3 length equals 16 residues. After removal of 4 bases from V and 1 base from J, the junction contained 4 bases not matched to a gene. The CDR3 nucleotides read TGTGCCAGCAGCCGGACTAGCGGGAGTTATTCCTACGAGCAGTACTTC. It codes for CASSRTSGSYSYEQYF.

The rearrangement uses TRBV7-9 and TRBJ2-2; 7 nucleotides line up with TRBD2. CDR3 length: 15 residues. The junction had 2 bases not matched to a gene; V was cut back by 3 bases and J by 1 base. The germline CDR1 and CDR2 sequences are SEHNR and FQNEAQ (reference sequence). The CDR3 protein is CASSFAGENTGELFF. In DNA, the CDR3 is TGTGCCAGCAGCTTCGCGGGAGAGAACACCGGGGAGCTGTTTTTT.

This chain connects TRBV5-6 to TRBJ1-5, with 12 positions matching TRBD1. Per the germline V gene, CDR1 is SGHDT and CDR2 is YYEEEE. V shed 10 bases and J 6 bases; nucleotides not matched to a gene: 5. The CDR3 is 13 residues long. This chain's CDR3 is CAVGQGAGQPQHF. The CDR3 coding sequence is TGTGCCGTGGGACAGGGGGCCGGTCAGCCCCAGCATTTT.

The gene calls are TRBV9 and TRBJ2-7; no clear D gene. From germline, CDR1 is SGDLS and CDR2 YYNGEE. The CDR3 loop spans 13 amino acids. V lost 3 bases, J lost 3 bases, and 10 bases lay in between. The CDR3 nucleotides read TGTGCCAGCAGCGGTCCTCCGCGCTACGAGCAGTACTTC. Its translation is CASSGPPRYEQYF.

The chain couples TRBV27 to TRBJ2-3; TRBD2 matches at 8 bases. J was trimmed by 5 bases and V by 2 bases; bases with no gene match: 9. The CDR3 extends over 16 amino acids. Germline values: CDR1 MNHEY, CDR2 SMNVEV (reference sequence). In DNA form, the CDR3 reads TGTGCCAGCAGTTTAGCGGGAGGCCCCTCTAGAGATACGCAGTATTTT. It yields the protein CASSLAGGPSRDTQYF.

Notes on this clone: This CDR3 fails to terminate in the conserved phenylalanine or tryptophan, so it likely reflects a read error. It is unclear where the CDR3 begins or ends on the DNA, so no DNA is shown, and the CDR3 is as TCRdb lists it. The rearrangement joins TRBV21-1 to TRBJ2-7; TRBD1, the table's D call, was not compared with the DNA. TRBV21-1 is a pseudogene locus. The CDR3 numbers 12 amino acids, ends counted. CDR3: CASSKVDRDINL.

The chain links TRBV7-2 to TRBJ1-4; TRBD1 matches 9 bases. V trimming: 5 bases; J trimming: 8 bases; junction bases outside the gene matches: 6. The CDR3 is 14 amino acids. Germline V gene sequence: CDR1 SGHTA, CDR2 FQGNSA. Here the CDR3 DNA reads TGTGCCAGCAGCCCAAGGACAGGGGAAGAAAAACTGTTTTTT. It codes for CASSPRTGEEKLFF.

The V call is TRBV29-1, the J call TRBJ1-4; 7 bases line up with TRBD1. The CDR3 has 14 amino acids. With V trimmed by 4 bases and J by 1 base, 3 bases remained unmatched. Germline V gene sequence: CDR1 SQVTM, CDR2 ANQGSEA. In DNA form, the CDR3 reads TGCAGCGTTGGAGGGACAGTAACTAATGAAAAACTGTTTTTT. Translating gives CSVGGTVTNEKLFF.